The 24 T cell receptor beta chains listed next were all sequenced from one sample in a study of T-cell reconstitution after alpha-beta-depleted transplantation in children. Preparation of the TCRbeta library involved a method that used unique molecular identifiers. TCRdb analysed the PCR reads with MiXCR anew, one entry per CDR3 protein. The table lists fewer than 700,000 distinct CDR3 sequences, 10% to 15% of them singletons. The source was PBMCs, mostly from graft donor cells, collected 360 days after TCRalphabeta/CD19-depleted stem cell transplant. The receptor set was obtained from a male patient aged 10-17 years who had a stem cell transplant for acute myeloid leukemia, so the T cells may come from the graft donor.

The V gene is TRBV12-3 or TRBV12-4, the J gene TRBJ2-7, with 7 bases identical to TRBD1. V was clipped by 6 bases and J by 3 bases; unmatched bases: 8. This CDR3 has 14 amino acids. The CDR3 region is CASSLHRGHYEQYF. CDR3 bases: TGTGCCAGCAGCCTCCACAGGGGTCACTACGAGCAGTACTTC.

This clonotype has only a few counts. The chain employs TRBV18 and TRBJ2-7; perhaps TRBD1 as D (7 bases). Deletions cut 8 bases from V and 5 bases from J, with 16 bases between. The CDR3 spans 13 residues. Germline lookup yields CDR1 KGHSH and CDR2 LQKENI. As DNA, the CDR3 is TGTGCCAGCCGGGCGGGACAGATCCACGAGCAGTACTTC. This gives the protein CASRAGQIHEQYF.

This sequence joins TRBV12-3 or TRBV12-4 and TRBJ2-7; 7 bases match TRBD1. The V and J ends lost 6 bases and 5 bases, in that order; junction bases with no gene match: 4. The CDR3 length is 12 residues. For the CDR3, the DNA is TGTGCCAGCAGCGATGGGACAGACGAGCAGTACTTC. Protein product: CASSDGTDEQYF.

The chain recombines TRBV25-1 with TRBJ2-4, with TRBD1 matching 11 bases. Germline trimming cut 2 bases from V and 0 bases from J; bases unmatched to any gene: 6. CDR1 is MGHDK, CDR2 SYGVNS, per germline. CDR3 length equals 18 residues. The CDR3 loop reads CASSEGTGGRLAKNIQYF. The DNA for the CDR3 is TGTGCCAGCAGTGAAGGGACAGGGGGGAGACTAGCCAAAAACATTCAGTACTTC.

This clonotype was observed many times. This chain joins TRBV28 and TRBJ1-5; D unresolved. V shed 7 bases and J shed 2 bases, with 6 bases lying between them. The CDR3 sequence is 12 residues long. The germline V gene encodes CDR1 MDHEN and CDR2 SYDVKM. The DNA for the CDR3 is TGTGCCAGCAAATCAGGCAATCAGCCCCAGCATTTT. Translating gives CASKSGNQPQHF.

The V and J genes are TRBV12-3 or TRBV12-4 and TRBJ2-5; a possible D gene is TRBD2 (6 bases). Trimming removed 7 bases from V and 5 bases from J, with 17 bases in between. The CDR3 is 14 residues long. In nucleotides, the CDR3 is TGTGCCAGCATCTTCGGGAGTGTCCGGGAGACCCAGTACTTC. This gives the protein CASIFGSVRETQYF.

This clonotype was seen a handful of times. The chain joins TRBV11-2 to TRBJ2-1; 10 bases line up with TRBD2. This CDR3 has 19 amino acids. V dropped 1 base and J dropped 3; count of bases not matched to a gene: 12. Germline V gene data show CDR1 as SGHAT and CDR2 as FQNNGV. CDR3: CASSLALPLAGELYNEQFF. In DNA, the CDR3 is TGTGCCAGCAGCTTAGCTCTCCCTCTAGCGGGAGAACTCTACAATGAGCAGTTCTTC.

The rearrangement joins TRBV12-3 or TRBV12-4 to TRBJ2-5; D remains unclear. The CDR3 covers 14 residues. Trimming cost V 3 bases and J 4 bases, with 12 bases left between them. The CDR3, as DNA: TGTGCCAGCAGTTTTTTCCAGGTGGGAGAGACCCAGTACTTC. Translated: CASSFFQVGETQYF.

This chain links TRBV7-2 with TRBJ2-1; 9 bases map to TRBD2. Germline loops: CDR1 SGHTA, CDR2 FQGNSA. J gave up 8 bases and V 2 bases, and 7 bases lay outside the gene matches. This CDR3 is built from 15 residues. The CDR3 DNA sequence: TGTGCCAGCAGCTTAAGGGCGGGAGGGCTGGATGAGCAGTTCTTC. As protein: CASSLRAGGLDEQFF.

This chain joins TRBV7-6 and TRBJ2-1; D is possibly TRBD1 (6 bases). The CDR3 sequence is 12 residues long. Per the germline V gene, CDR1 is SGHVS and CDR2 is FNYEAQ. V was trimmed by 4 bases and J by 7 bases, leaving 8 bases between them. Here the CDR3 DNA reads TGTGCCAGCAGCTCTACAGGGAATGAGCAGTTCTTC. Its protein product is CASSSTGNEQFF.

This clonotype was found a few times. This chain connects TRBV28 to TRBJ2-7; possible D gene TRBD1, 6 bases. Germline CDR1 reads MDHEN; CDR2 reads SYDVKM. The V gene lost 3 bases and the J gene lost 0 bases, with 18 bases spanning the gap. CDR3 length equals 17 residues. The CDR3 sequence: CASSLGLYQGPSYEQYF. CDR3 coding DNA: TGTGCCAGCAGTTTGGGGCTTTACCAGGGGCCCTCCTACGAGCAGTACTTC.

This clonotype was detected many times. The chain has TRBV28 and TRBJ2-1; 10 positions match TRBD2. Trimming took 3 bases from V and 3 from J; bases not matched to a gene: 20. The CDR3 covers 21 residues. Per germline, CDR1 MDHEN and CDR2 SYDVKM. In DNA form, the CDR3 reads TGTGCCAGCAGTTTTACCCTTCTGAGCTCCGCTAGCGGGAGTGTCTACAATGAGCAGTTCTTC. Its protein product is CASSFTLLSSASGSVYNEQFF.

The table lists this clonotype with many counts. CDR3 bases: TGTGCCAGCAGCTTAGTGATGGGGACAGGGAGTCGGGTTTTCTACAATGAGCAGTTCTTC. Residues: CASSLVMGTGSRVFYNEQFF. This chain uses TRBV7-9 with TRBJ2-1, with 9 bases fitting TRBD1. The CDR3 length is 20 residues. V dropped 1 base and J dropped 3; count of bases not matched to a gene: 16. Germline assignment: CDR1 SEHNR and CDR2 FQNEAQ (reference sequence).

The chain carries TRBV4-3 and TRBJ2-7; perhaps TRBD1 as D (6 bases). CDR3 length: 13 residues. Trimming cost V 4 bases and J 7 bases, with 14 bases left between them. CDR1 is LGHNA and CDR2 is YSLEER in the germline V gene. The DNA of the CDR3 is TGCGCCAGCAGCCGCGAACAGGGATATGAGCAGTACTTC. Encoded protein: CASSREQGYEQYF.

This clonotype showed up just a few times. This chain uses TRBV6-1 with TRBJ2-7; D unresolved. The ends were cut back, 3 bases at V and 2 bases at J, with 5 bases in the middle. Germline V gene data show CDR1 as MNHNS and CDR2 as SASEGT. CDR3 length: 12 residues. The chain's CDR3 is CASSDGPYEQYF. The CDR3 coding sequence is TGTGCCAGCAGTGACGGTCCCTACGAGCAGTACTTC.

This clonotype was seen a handful of times. The chain employs TRBV3-1 and TRBJ2-5; unclear D gene. Between the trimmed V and J ends, which lost 4 bases and 5 bases, there was a span of 8 bases. Germline CDR1 and CDR2: LGHDT and YNNKEL (reference sequence). The CDR3 spans 12 residues. The CDR3 loop reads CASSPIWETQYF. In nucleotides, the CDR3 is TGTGCCAGCAGCCCAATCTGGGAGACCCAGTACTTC.

This clonotype has only a few counts. This chain links TRBV4-3 with TRBJ2-3; TRBD1 matches at 8 bases. V was clipped by 4 bases and J by 5 bases; unmatched bases: 8. CDR3 length: 15 amino acids. Germline values: CDR1 LGHNA, CDR2 YSLEER. The chain's CDR3 is CASSLLQGDRDTQYF. For the CDR3, the DNA is TGCGCCAGCAGCCTTCTACAGGGGGATAGAGATACGCAGTATTTT.

This clonotype was recorded a few times. The chain links TRBV28 to TRBJ1-1; D remains unclear. V lost 2 bases to trimming and J lost 1 base, with 8 bases between them. The CDR3 is made up of 14 amino acids. Looked up from germline, CDR1 is MDHEN and CDR2 is SYDVKM. CDR3 loop: CASSLNYRNTEAFF. As DNA, the CDR3 is TGTGCCAGCAGTTTAAATTATAGGAACACTGAAGCTTTCTTT.

V is TRBV5-1 and J is TRBJ2-7, with TRBD2 as a possible D gene (5 bases). The CDR3 is 13 amino acids. Trimming left V 4 bases short and J 2 bases short, with 10 bases between. Germline assignment: CDR1 SGHRS and CDR2 YFSETQ. The CDR3, as DNA: TGCGCCAGCAGCGAGGACTTAACCTACGAGCAGTACTTC. Its protein product is CASSEDLTYEQYF.

This chain links TRBV7-2 with TRBJ1-1; weak D call: TRBD1 (6 bases). The CDR3 runs 13 residues. V lost 5 bases, J lost 7 bases, and 14 bases lay in between. Germline-derived CDR1 and CDR2 are SGHTA and FQGNSA. CDR3 sequence reads: CASSPTGLIEAFF. As DNA, the CDR3 is TGTGCCAGCAGCCCGACAGGATTAATTGAAGCTTTCTTT.

This clonotype was seen a few times. The CDR3 coding sequence is TGTGCCAGCAGCGATTCCGGGACAGGGTGGTCAGATACGCAGTATTTT. Its protein product is CASSDSGTGWSDTQYF. V gene TRBV7-9 combines with J gene TRBJ2-3; 9 nucleotides agree with TRBD1. The CDR3 has 16 residues. Germline CDR1 is SEHNR and CDR2 is FQNEAQ (reference sequence). The V segment lost 5 bases and the J segment 4 bases; nucleotides outside the gene matches: 10.

V usage is TRBV20-1 and J usage is TRBJ2-7; D gene ambiguous. Germline assignment: CDR1 DFQATT and CDR2 SNEGSKA (reference sequence). The CDR3 runs 14 residues. V was trimmed by 3 bases and J by 1 base, leaving 13 bases between them. CDR3 sequence: CSASFSSSSYEQYF. CDR3 sequence (DNA): TGCAGTGCTAGTTTCTCTAGTTCATCCTACGAGCAGTACTTC.

At least ten counts were recorded for this clonotype. The chain couples TRBV5-6 to TRBJ2-7; D is uncertain. CDR3 length: 14 residues. The V end was cut by 2 bases, the J end by 2 bases, with 11 bases between. The germline V gene encodes CDR1 SGHDT and CDR2 YYEEEE. CDR3 DNA: TGTGCCAGCAGCTTCGGTCCAGGTACCTACGAGCAGTACTTC. Its translation is CASSFGPGTYEQYF.

This chain uses TRBV18 with TRBJ2-1, with 7 positions matching TRBD1. Trimming removed 2 bases from V and 6 bases from J; junction bases left unmatched: 4. Germline CDR1 is KGHSH and CDR2 is LQKENI. The CDR3 runs to 14 residues. CDR3: CASSPTGVSNEQFF. In nucleotides, the CDR3 is TGTGCCAGCTCACCAACAGGGGTAAGCAATGAGCAGTTCTTC.